This TCR beta chain is from a study of blood T cell repertoires in COVID-19. In the source study's methods: Amplification of reference gene primers provided the estimated nucleated cell counts. Clones were sequenced by immunoSEQ multiplex PCR, and TCRdb holds only the in-frame ones, with some missing. V and J calls and clone size come straight from that table; D and trimming were deduced from the DNA. Of tens of thousands of clones in the sample, 75% to 90% were seen once. The CDR3 covers 12 residues. Trimming left V 5 bases short and J 5 bases short, with 12 bases between. Germline V gene data show CDR1 as GTSNPN and CDR2 as SVGIG (reference sequence).

This receptor was taken from a man between 45 and 60 years old with active or convalescent COVID-19. Sequencing used peripheral blood. The chain uses TRBV30 and TRBJ1-2, with D possibly matching TRBD1 (6 bases). CDR3 protein: CAWSRGAYGYTF. The CDR3 DNA sequence: TGTGCCTGGTCCCGGGGGGCGTATGGCTACACCTTC.